The 21 T cell receptor beta chains below were found in one sample sequenced in a study of shared clonotypes between healthy human individuals. Sequenced by immunoSEQ multiplex PCR; TCRdb stores in-frame clones only, minus some. The sample carries hundreds of thousands of clones, roughly 80% recorded once. The sequencing sample was made of PBMCs. All receptors derive from a woman in her thirties or forties in good health. Some clones in this sample may be carry-over from other donors' samples.

This chain links TRBV28 with TRBJ2-1, with D possibly matching TRBD2 (5 bases). Germline V gene lookup returns CDR1 MDHEN and CDR2 SYDVKM. Trimming pared 8 bases from V and 7 bases from J, leaving 30 bases between. This CDR3 spans 18 amino acids. CDR3 nucleotides: TGTGCCAGCCGATCTCCCCGCGTTTTGGCTAGCCCGGGGAATGAGCAGTTCTTC. Amino acid sequence: CASRSPRVLASPGNEQFF.

V and J are TRBV28 and TRBJ2-3, with D perhaps being TRBD1 or TRBD2 (7 bases each). In germline, CDR1 is MDHEN, CDR2 SYDVKM. The germline V and J ends were trimmed by 3 bases and 5 bases, with 21 bases remaining between them. This CDR3 comprises 17 residues. CDR3 amino acids: CASSLGYGRGLLDTQYF. In DNA, the CDR3 is TGTGCCAGCAGTTTGGGGTATGGGAGGGGGCTGTTAGATACGCAGTATTTT. Together with reference TRBV28 and TRBJ2-3, the CDR3 gives the full variable domain: DVKVTQSSRYLVKRTGEKVFLECVQDMDHENMFWYRQDPGLGLRLIYFSYDVKMKEKGDIPEGYSVSREKKERFSLILESASTNQTSMYLCASSLGYGRGLLDTQYFGPGTRLTVL.

This rearrangement joins TRBV7-2 to TRBJ2-2; 11 nucleotides match TRBD2. From germline, CDR1 is SGHTA and CDR2 FQGNSA. Unmatched junction bases numbered 2, after V lost 4 bases and J lost 7 bases. This CDR3 comprises 14 residues. Here the CDR3 reads CASSSLAGGGELFF. Written as DNA, the CDR3 is TGTGCCAGCAGCTCCCTAGCGGGAGGCGGGGAGCTGTTTTTT.

This rearrangement joins TRBV5-4 to TRBJ2-1; TRBD2 matches 12 bases. V lost 1 base, J lost 9 bases, and 5 bases stayed unmatched. This CDR3 spans 15 amino acids. Germline V gene sequence: CDR1 SGHNT, CDR2 YYREEE (reference sequence). Here the CDR3 reads CASSLLTSGSGEQFF. The CDR3 DNA follows: TGTGCCAGCAGCTTGTTGACTAGCGGGAGCGGTGAGCAGTTCTTC.

This clone was observed many times. Other nucleotide sequences from this sample produce the same CDR3. The rearrangement links TRBV7-9 to TRBJ2-2; D gene uncertain. The V end lost 5 bases, the J end lost 2 bases, and 6 bases lay between the germline ends. CDR1 and CDR2 from the germline V gene are SEHNR and FQNEAQ (reference sequence). The CDR3 runs to 13 residues. The chain's CDR3 is CASSLTNTGELFF. The CDR3 nucleotides are TGTGCCAGCAGCCTCACCAACACCGGGGAGCTGTTTTTT.

This chain joins TRBV5-4 and TRBJ2-1, with TRBD2 matching 13 bases. The germline V gene encodes CDR1 SGHNT and CDR2 YYREEE (reference sequence). The trim removed 4 bases at V and 5 bases at J, leaving 3 bases unmatched. This CDR3 has 15 amino acids. The CDR3 DNA follows: TGTGCCAGCAGCCGGACTAGCGGGGGCCACAATGAGCAGTTCTTC. Protein sequence: CASSRTSGGHNEQFF. Full variable domain (rest looked up from reference TRBV5-4 and TRBJ2-1): ETGVTQSPTHLIKTRGQQVTLRCSSQSGHNTVSWYQQALGQGPQFIFQYYREEENGRGNFPPRFSGLQFPNYSSELNVNALELDDSALYLCASSRTSGGHNEQFFGPGTRLTVL.

Points on this clone: One junction end disagrees with the germline gene, perhaps due to a read error. The rearrangement joins TRBV11-2 to TRBJ2-7; D is uncertain. The CDR3 extends over 17 amino acids. Germline CDR1 is SGHAT and CDR2 is FQNNGV. This chain's CDR3 is CASSLDPPVFLGNEQHF. The CDR3 DNA reads TGTGCCAGCAGCTTAGATCCCCCGGTTTTTCTAGGGAACGAGCAGCACTTC.

This clone was counted between two and nine times. V usage is TRBV5-1 and J usage is TRBJ2-1; TRBD2 might be the D (6 bases). Germline-derived CDR1 and CDR2 are SGHRS and YFSETQ. The CDR3 is 14 amino acids. V shed 2 bases and J shed 7 bases, with 13 bases lying between them. CDR3: CASSFQTSSNEQFF. CDR3 nucleotide sequence: TGCGCCAGCAGCTTTCAGACTAGTAGTAATGAGCAGTTCTTC.

This sequence joins TRBV19 and TRBJ2-2, with TRBD1 matching 8 bases. V lost 7 bases to trimming and J lost 4 bases; unmatched junction nucleotides: 8. There are 15 residues in the CDR3. Germline-derived CDR1 and CDR2 are LNHDA and SQIVND (reference sequence). CDR3 sequence reads: CASKTRGPGTGELFF. The DNA of the CDR3 is TGTGCCAGTAAGACCAGGGGGCCTGGCACCGGGGAGCTGTTTTTT.

The chain combines TRBV5-6 with TRBJ1-6; D not resolved. The CDR3 runs 14 residues. Germline CDR1 reads SGHDT; CDR2 reads YYEEEE. Trimming took off 4 bases at V and 7 bases at J, with 12 bases between the two ends. CDR3 residues: CASSPGGLNSPLHF. CDR3 bases: TGTGCCAGCAGCCCCGGTGGGTTGAATTCACCCCTCCACTTT.

J is TRBJ1-1 and V is TRBV7-9, with a weak D call TRBD1 (6 bases). CDR3 size: 14 residues. The V and J ends lost 3 bases and 10 bases respectively, with 18 bases between them. Germline V gives CDR1 SEHNR, CDR2 FQNEAQ (reference sequence). CDR3 sequence: CASSFQGTGVGAFF. Written as DNA, the CDR3 is TGTGCCAGCAGCTTCCAGGGGACGGGGGTAGGAGCTTTCTTT.

A remark on this clone: Other DNA sequences in the same sample also yield this CDR3. The chain carries TRBV9 and TRBJ2-1; D is ambiguous. This CDR3 has 13 amino acids. Germline V lookup: CDR1 SGDLS, CDR2 YYNGEE. Trimming stripped 0 bases from V and 3 bases from J, with 4 bases between. CDR3 residues: CASSVAGYNEQFF. CDR3 in DNA: TGTGCCAGCAGCGTAGCCGGCTACAATGAGCAGTTCTTC.

A note on this clone: Different DNA sequences within this sample yield the same CDR3. The chain has TRBV2 and TRBJ1-5; 7 nucleotides agree with TRBD1. The CDR3 runs 13 residues. Trimming cost V 6 bases and J 4 bases; bases outside gene matches: 3. Germline values: CDR1 SNHLY, CDR2 FYNNEI. CDR3 protein: CASRAGGNQPQHF. Written as DNA, the CDR3 is TGTGCCAGCAGGGCAGGGGGGAATCAGCCCCAGCATTTT.

In this sample, this clone turned up a few times. The genes are TRBV29-1 and TRBJ2-7; D unresolved. Germline loops: CDR1 SQVTM, CDR2 ANQGSEA. Trimming pared 4 bases from V and 2 bases from J, leaving 12 bases between. This CDR3 has 13 residues. Here the CDR3 DNA reads TGCAGCGTTGGGCTGGCGGAACCCTACGAGCAGTACTTC. Translating gives CSVGLAEPYEQYF.

The V gene is TRBV5-1, the J gene TRBJ2-3; D could derive from TRBD1 or TRBD2 (5 bases each). The CDR3 totals 14 residues. Deletions cut 3 bases from V and 4 bases from J, with 12 bases between. Per germline, CDR1 SGHRS and CDR2 YFSETQ. The CDR3 loop reads CASSSGTLADTQYF. CDR3 bases: TGCGCCAGCAGCTCCGGGACGCTAGCAGATACGCAGTATTTT.

The chain uses TRBV18 and TRBJ1-1, with D possibly being TRBD1 (6 bases). The CDR3 has 14 residues. The V and J ends lost 6 bases and 2 bases respectively, with 13 bases between them. Per the germline V gene, CDR1 is KGHSH and CDR2 is LQKENI. The CDR3 sequence is CASSQGQPNTEAFF. The CDR3 bases are TGTGCCAGCTCGCAAGGACAGCCAAACACTGAAGCTTTCTTT.

The chain combines TRBV28 with TRBJ1-3; D remains ambiguous. CDR3 size: 14 residues. The V gene lost 5 bases and the J gene lost 4 bases, with 12 bases spanning the gap. Germline CDR1 and CDR2: MDHEN and SYDVKM. As DNA, the CDR3 is TGTGCCAGCAGTGCCGGCCGTGCGGGAAACACCATATATTTT. Its protein is CASSAGRAGNTIYF.

The chain uses TRBV6-5 and TRBJ1-1; 7 bases are shared with TRBD1. The V and J ends lost 2 bases and 1 base, in that order; junction bases with no gene match: 4. The CDR3 consists of 15 residues. CDR1 and CDR2 (germline): MNHEY, SVGAGI. The CDR3 DNA sequence: TGTGCCAGCAGTTACCGCGGACAGGCGAACACTGAAGCTTTCTTT. This codes for CASSYRGQANTEAFF.

CDR3 region: CASSFSGGGYEKLFF. CDR3 nucleotide sequence: TGTGCCAGCAGCTTTTCAGGAGGGGGTTATGAAAAACTGTTTTTT. The chain has TRBV11-2 and TRBJ1-4, with D perhaps TRBD1 (6 bases). Trimming removed 3 bases at V and 6 bases at J, with 14 bases between. The CDR3 length is 15 residues. In germline, CDR1 is SGHAT, CDR2 FQNNGV.

V gene TRBV7-3 combines with J gene TRBJ2-1; TRBD1 matches 8 bases. The CDR3 sequence is 13 residues long. With 4 bases clipped from V and 6 bases from J, the junction kept 2 bases outside the gene matches. The germline V gene encodes CDR1 SGHTA and CDR2 FQGTGA. CDR3 amino acids: CASSSGQGNEQFF. The CDR3 coding sequence is TGTGCCAGCAGCTCCGGACAGGGCAATGAGCAGTTCTTC.

This chain links TRBV10-3 with TRBJ2-7; 8 positions match TRBD2. J gave up 2 bases and V 2 bases, and 2 bases lay outside the gene matches. The CDR3 runs 14 residues. The V gene's germline CDR1 is ENHRY and CDR2 SYGVKD. This CDR3 is CAISEISGTYEQYF. Written as DNA, the CDR3 is TGTGCCATCAGTGAGATTAGCGGGACCTACGAGCAGTACTTC.